This T cell receptor beta chain was identified in a study of T-cell memory formation after mild COVID-19. There are 16 residues in the CDR3. Germline values: CDR1 MNHEY, CDR2 SVGAGI. Losses at the gene ends were 3 bases for V and 0 bases for J; bases not matched to a gene: 4. General study findings and limits: The second-wave clones peaking on day 37 were not confirmed as SARS-CoV-2-specific. Among CD4+ contracting clones, most were CM and EM, and CD8+ ones EMRA.

A single record per CDR3 protein comes from TCRdb applying MiXCR to the 5' RACE reads. Here the sample spans hundreds of thousands of distinct CDR3 sequences, over 20% being singletons. Remarks on this clonotype: The antigen remains unidentified.

The sample comprised PBMCs or a T cell subset sorted from them (not recorded which). The chain has TRBV6-5 and TRBJ2-7; 11 positions match TRBD2. The source of this sequence is an adult woman who had mild COVID-19 (a few samples of this study predate the infection). Cell type and time point are not known. CDR3 DNA: TGTGCCAGCAGTTATCTAGCGGGGGGACCCTCCTACGAGCAGTACTTC. Protein: CASSYLAGGPSYEQYF.